The present entry profiles one TCR beta chain with its context. This clonotype was observed many times. The target of this receptor is not known. The input lacks base qualities; no much larger clone sits a single base away. The source of the sample is a study of T cells in Graves' hyperthyroidism and ophthalmopathy (dated by TCRdb to between 2019 and 2020). Background on the whole study: Peripheral blood samples were taken at initial diagnosis, before any treatment was given. The study also compared thyroid tissue and blood T-cell repertoires from 5 to 7 Graves' hyperthyroidism patients. TCR V-J signatures able to tell the groups apart were searched for in a discovery cohort of 100 patients, of whom more than 40 had Graves' ophthalmopathy and under 65 had stable Graves' hyperthyroidism. The 80 to 100 discovery patients were randomly divided into training and test sets at a 7:3 ratio. Whether ophthalmopathy could be predicted prospectively was tested in an independent validation cohort made up of under 20 hyperthyroidism patients plus 17 patients who later progressed to ophthalmopathy. After blood sampling, hyperthyroidism patients were treated with methimazole at a starting dose of 30 mg daily, and ophthalmopathy patients were treated with high-dose intravenous methylprednisolone. TCR Vbeta CDR3 sequencing of 120 to 150 peripheral blood samples (roughly 43 ophthalmopathy, 70 to 85 hyperthyroidism and about 17 progressor patients) is reported in the paper. On the study overall, not on this receptor specifically: In cross-validation, a model built on a 13 V-J signature told ophthalmopathy apart from stable hyperthyroidism with just under 90% sensitivity and 81% to 82% specificity, and in testing the same model reached 80%/75%. No statistical method was used to fix the sample size in advance, and group allocation was not hidden from the investigators. Blood samples also contained most of the expanded thyroid clonotypes (frequency above 0.001), which suggests that blood repertoires may reflect thyroid immune responses. In validation, the model predicted progression to ophthalmopathy with roughly 70% sensitivity and over 72% specificity, a median of about 6.7 months before onset.

In the ophthalmopathy patients, disease was moderately to severely active, with a Clinical Activity Score of 3 or more, a NOSPECS grade of 4 or more, and a duration of less than 3 months. Any patient with an uncontrolled infection, another autoimmune disease, pregnancy or lactation was excluded. Diagnoses were established on the basis of clinical symptoms, serum thyroxine and TRAb, thyroid ultrasound, and orbital computed tomography. PBMCs were separated from 10 ml of fresh peripheral blood using Ficoll-Paque density gradient centrifugation. Trizol reagent was used to extract total RNA, and RNA quality was then checked on an Agilent 2100 Bioanalyzer. The TCR beta CDR3 regions were amplified from RNA transcripts. The first round of RT-PCR for the TCR CDR3 was performed with the HTBI primer set and the Qiagen OneStep RT-PCR kit. A second multiplex PCR round built the libraries, followed by size selection and purification. Paired-end sequencing of the libraries was performed with 100 bp reads on an Illumina HiSeq2000. From the authors' description of their analysis: SOAPnuke was used to process the raw data, throwing out any read that contained adapters or uncalled bases, had a mean Phred below 15, or lacked an exact constant-primer or identifier match. High-quality paired reads were merged with COPE v1.2.5, and unique nucleotide sequences were defined as clonotypes. Clonotypes were aligned to IMGT TRBV, TRBD and TRBJ reference segments using MiTCR v1.1. The analysis included only V-J combinations with a frequency above 0.0001, which together covered 98% to 99.2% of the repertoires. A TCS score was defined as the ratio of F50 (clonal expansion) to E x V (chaos), with BLOSUM62-based TCRdist applied between CDR3 peptides within each V-J. Welch's t-statistics and random forest reduced approximately 520 V-J features to 10 to 15, which were used in a naive Bayes classifier (R e1071). The public reads were quality trimmed at Q25 with fastp and then assembled into clones with MiXCR by TCRdb, keeping productive beta chains. Entries that share a CDR3 protein sequence are merged under the most common genes and DNA. TCRdb's processing, not the authors' own work, is the source of the V and J calls. Present in this sample are hundreds of thousands of distinct CDR3 sequences, roughly 15% of which were seen just once. The top ten constitute about 12% of the sample.

The CDR3, from cysteine to phenylalanine, totals 15 residues. The read is trimmed to its CDR3 DNA, 45 bases read in frame from base 1. The germline V gene (reference sequence) specifies MNHEY as CDR1 and SMNVEV as CDR2. V is cut back by 7 bases and J by 2 bases, with 8 bases in the junction unmatched. The chain is assembled from TRBV27 and TRBJ2-3, with 8 bases aligning to TRBD1. The sequenced sample was blood. The TCR was taken from a woman in her forties or fifties with Graves' ophthalmopathy. The base sequence is TGTGCCAGCACCTCCGGGACAGGATACACAGATACGCAGTATTTT. It encodes CASTSGTGYTDTQYF.